The T cell receptor (beta chain) described here comes from a study of response to subunit inactivated influenza vaccine. V lost 4 bases and J lost 1, with 8 bases in between. Germline values: CDR1 LGHDT, CDR2 YNNKEL (reference sequence). The CDR3 runs 15 residues. Whole-study findings and limits: Authors suggested each seasonal influenza vaccination recruits few new T cells.

TCRdb re-analysed the RT-PCR reads in MiXCR, keeping a single row per CDR3 protein. The profile shows about 650,000 distinct CDR3 sequences, more than 15% of them singletons. Comments on this clonotype: Antigen: not known.

The specimen was PBMCs from blood, collected about 12 days after vaccination. The clonotype was recovered from a man aged 50-59 years who received an inactivated influenza vaccine. The chain carries TRBV3-1 and TRBJ1-6, with D possibly TRBD1 on 5 matching bases. The CDR3 spells CASSPGVSYNSPLHF. The CDR3 coding sequence is TGTGCCAGCAGCCCGGGGGTGTCCTATAATTCACCCCTCCACTTT. Filled out from reference TRBV3-1 and TRBJ1-6, the complete variable domain reads DTAVSQTPKYLVTQMGNDKSIKCEQNLGHDTMYWYKQDSKKFLKIMFSYNNKELIINETVPNRFSPKSPDKAHLNLHINSLELGDSAVYFCASSPGVSYNSPLHFGNGTRLTVT.